A single sample is the source of the 29 T cell receptor beta chains below, sequenced in a study of OX40 agonist ivuxolimab in advanced cancers. Using immunoSEQ multiplex PCR, the repertoire was profiled, and TCRdb retains in-frame clones only, with some absent. The profile shows more than 50,000 clones, over 75% of them singletons. The input for sequencing was CD4+ or CD8+ T cells sorted from blood, taken in a trial of the OX40 agonist ivuxolimab. These receptors were taken from an adult with an advanced solid tumor such as melanoma, head and neck, liver or kidney cancer.

V and J are TRBV11-2 and TRBJ1-4; weak D call: TRBD1 (6 bases). The germline V gene has CDR1 SGHAT and CDR2 FQNNGV. The CDR3 has 15 amino acids. V was pared by 5 bases and J by 4 bases, with 14 bases between. The CDR3 DNA reads as TGTGCCAGCAGCCCACGGACAGAGCTTAATGAAAAACTGTTTTTT. The encoded protein is CASSPRTELNEKLFF.

The chain links TRBV30 to TRBJ1-1, with D unresolved. CDR3 size: 13 residues. Trimming removed 0 bases at V and 10 bases at J, with 15 bases between. Germline V gives CDR1 GTSNPN, CDR2 SVGIG (reference sequence). The CDR3 is CAWSVLNKPAAFF. The CDR3 region has the DNA TGTGCCTGGAGTGTACTAAACAAACCGGCAGCTTTCTTT.

The J gene is TRBJ2-5, the V gene TRBV5-4; 7 positions agree with TRBD1. Germline V gives CDR1 SGHNT, CDR2 YYREEE (reference sequence). V was clipped by 5 bases and J by 4 bases; unmatched bases: 5. This CDR3 contains 13 residues. CDR3 DNA: TGTGCCAGCAGTAGGGACAGTACAGAGACCCAGTACTTC. Translating gives CASSRDSTETQYF. Variable domain in full (rest from reference TRBV5-4 and TRBJ2-5): ETGVTQSPTHLIKTRGQQVTLRCSSQSGHNTVSWYQQALGQGPQFIFQYYREEENGRGNFPPRFSGLQFPNYSSELNVNALELDDSALYLCASSRDSTETQYFGPGTRLLVL.

The chain has TRBV7-8 and TRBJ1-1; unclear D gene. CDR1 and CDR2 from the germline V gene are SGHVS and FQNEAQ. This CDR3 is built from 14 residues. The V and J ends lost 1 base and 4 bases respectively, with 10 bases between them. The CDR3 loop is CASSLVVGGTEAFF. DNA for the CDR3: TGTGCCAGCAGCTTAGTCGTAGGCGGCACTGAAGCTTTCTTT.

The chain carries TRBV5-4 and TRBJ1-1; 7 bases fit TRBD1. The CDR3 runs to 13 residues. Germline CDR1 and CDR2: SGHNT and YYREEE (reference sequence). After removal of 3 bases from V and 1 base from J, the junction contained 0 bases not matched to a gene. CDR3 protein: CASSWDRNTEAFF. In DNA form, the CDR3 reads TGTGCCAGCAGCTGGGACAGGAACACTGAAGCTTTCTTT.

This chain uses TRBV13 with TRBJ1-3; tentatively, D is TRBD1 (5 bases). This CDR3 has 15 amino acids. Deletions cut 4 bases from V and 1 base from J, with 11 bases between. Germline loops: CDR1 PRHDT, CDR2 FYEKMQ (reference sequence). CDR3 residues: CASSYPAGSGNTIYF. DNA of the CDR3: TGTGCCAGCAGCTATCCGGCAGGGTCTGGAAACACCATATATTTT.

V usage is TRBV5-4 and J usage is TRBJ1-2, with D unresolved. V dropped 1 base and J dropped 6 bases, with 16 bases sitting between them. In germline, CDR1 is SGHNT, CDR2 YYREEE (reference sequence). This CDR3 has 15 residues. The CDR3 protein is CASSLNPPKRNGYTF. CDR3 in DNA: TGTGCCAGCAGCTTGAATCCCCCAAAGAGAAATGGCTACACCTTC.

The gene calls are TRBV19 and TRBJ2-7; 7 bases align to TRBD2. The CDR3 length is 14 residues. Unmatched junction bases numbered 5, after V lost 6 bases and J lost 0 bases. From germline, CDR1 is LNHDA and CDR2 SQIVND (reference sequence). In DNA form, the CDR3 reads TGTGCCAGTAGCCCACTAGCGACCTCCTACGAGCAGTACTTC. It encodes CASSPLATSYEQYF.

The chain employs TRBV5-1 and TRBJ2-1; TRBD1 might be the D (5 bases). V lost 0 bases, J lost 4 bases, and 11 bases lay in between. The germline V gene has CDR1 SGHRS and CDR2 YFSETQ. CDR3 length: 15 residues. The CDR3 is CASSLVPDKYNEQFF. For the CDR3, the DNA is TGCGCCAGCAGCTTGGTCCCGGACAAATACAATGAGCAGTTCTTC.

The chain carries TRBV6-5 and TRBJ1-1; D is ambiguous. Germline lookup yields CDR1 MNHEY and CDR2 SVGAGI. Trimming left V 7 bases short and J 1 base short, with 4 bases between. The CDR3 totals 11 residues. Here the CDR3 DNA reads TGTGCCAGCACCGAGAACACTGAAGCTTTCTTT. It codes for CASTENTEAFF.

This chain links TRBV9 with TRBJ1-1; no clear D. Trimming left V 4 bases short and J 0 bases short, with 7 bases between. CDR1 is SGDLS and CDR2 is YYNGEE in the germline V gene. This CDR3 contains 13 residues. CDR3 region: CASSSKLNTEAFF. CDR3 nucleotides: TGTGCCAGCAGCTCAAAGCTGAACACTGAAGCTTTCTTT.

The chain joins TRBV12-2 to TRBJ1-1. TRBV12-2 is a recognized pseudogene. This CDR3 is built from 21 residues. CDR3 sequence reads: CASRSYPHHGTNQNMNTEAFF. The DNA for the CDR3 is TGTGCAAGTCGCTCCTATCCACATCATGGGACCAACCAAAATATGAACACTGAAGCTTTCTTT.

The chain combines TRBV7-2 with TRBJ1-1, with a weak D call TRBD1 (5 bases). Per the germline V gene, CDR1 is SGHTA and CDR2 is FQGNSA. The CDR3 runs to 15 residues. V lost 1 base and J 2 bases, leaving 11 bases between the germline ends. Written as DNA, the CDR3 is TGTGCCAGCAGCTTAGGGGTGGGGACCAACACTGAAGCTTTCTTT. Protein product: CASSLGVGTNTEAFF.

This clone was recorded only once. The chain is built from TRBV6-5 and TRBJ1-1, with TRBD1 matching over 9 bases. CDR3 size: 16 residues. The V gene's germline CDR1 is MNHEY and CDR2 SVGAGI. Trimming took 0 bases from V and 6 from J; bases not matched to a gene: 8. The CDR3 protein is CASSYSSADRGSEAFF. The DNA for the CDR3 is TGTGCCAGCAGTTACTCGAGCGCGGACAGGGGCTCTGAAGCTTTCTTT.

In this sample, this clone is medium-sized. The genes are TRBV7-2 and TRBJ2-1; a possible D gene is TRBD1 (6 bases). Trimming left V 5 bases short and J 9 bases short, with 20 bases between. CDR3 length equals 15 residues. Per the germline V gene, CDR1 is SGHTA and CDR2 is FQGNSA. Here the CDR3 reads CASSGYGTRGREQFF. The CDR3 DNA follows: TGTGCCAGCAGCGGCTATGGGACACGGGGCCGTGAGCAGTTCTTC. The complete variable domain, with remaining parts taken from reference TRBV7-2 and TRBJ2-1, reads GAGVSQSPSNKVTEKGKDVELRCDPISGHTALYWYRQSLGQGLEFLIYFQGNSAPDKSGLPSDRFSAERTGGSVSTLTIQRTQQEDSAVYLCASSGYGTRGREQFFGPGTRLTVL.

This chain uses TRBV10-3 with TRBJ2-3, with D perhaps assigned TRBD1 or TRBD2 (7 bases each). The CDR3 runs 16 residues. Germline V CDR1 and CDR2: ENHRY, SYGVKD. Trimming took off 6 bases at V and 6 bases at J, with 22 bases between the two ends. CDR3 bases: TGTGCCATCAGCGGGGGGACGGACCACAGGGGTGATACGCAGTATTTT. This sequence encodes CAISGGTDHRGDTQYF.

This chain joins TRBV12-5 and TRBJ2-5; no clear D gene. Germline CDR1 LGHNT, CDR2 FRNRAP. This CDR3 has 15 amino acids. With 4 bases removed from V and 4 bases from J, the gap between germline ends came to 16 bases. DNA of the CDR3: TGTGCTAGTGGTTCCCCTGGGCCTATAGGAGAGACCCAGTACTTC. It encodes CASGSPGPIGETQYF.

CDR3 DNA: TGTGCCTGGAGGGGCTTTGGGGGGAAGAGTGGGTATGGCTACACCTTC. Translation: CAWRGFGGKSGYGYTF. The rearrangement links TRBV30 to TRBJ1-2; tentative D call: TRBD1 (5 bases). The CDR3 covers 16 residues. The germline CDR1 and CDR2 sequences are GTSNPN and SVGIG (reference sequence). Trimming stripped 3 bases from V and 5 bases from J, with 22 bases between. Drawing the rest from reference TRBV30 and TRBJ1-2, the complete variable domain is SQTIHQWPATLVQPVGSPLSLECTVEGTSNPNLYWYRQAAGRGLQLLFYSVGIGQISSEVPQNLSASRPQDRQFILSSKKLLLSDSGFYLCAWRGFGGKSGYGYTFGSGTRLTVV.

The chain employs TRBV19 and TRBJ1-1, with no clear D. This CDR3 comprises 15 residues. The germline CDR1 and CDR2 sequences are LNHDA and SQIVND (reference sequence). With 5 bases removed from V and 1 base from J, the gap between germline ends came to 14 bases. CDR3 region: CASSPDTASNTEAFF. CDR3 DNA: TGTGCCAGTAGTCCCGACACCGCATCGAACACTGAAGCTTTCTTT.

This clone was observed a handful of times. The genes are TRBV28 and TRBJ1-5, with D perhaps TRBD1 (6 bases). CDR1 and CDR2 from the germline V gene are MDHEN and SYDVKM. The CDR3 runs to 13 residues. The V and J ends lost 11 bases and 4 bases respectively, with 15 bases between them. The CDR3 DNA reads as TGTGCCGCCCAGGTCCAGGGGAATCAGCCCCAGCATTTT. Protein: CAAQVQGNQPQHF.

The rearrangement joins TRBV11-2 to TRBJ2-5; the D gene is possibly TRBD1 (6 bases). The CDR3 consists of 14 residues. Germline V gene data show CDR1 as SGHAT and CDR2 as FQNNGV. V was pared by 3 bases and J by 6 bases, with 14 bases between. For the CDR3, the DNA is TGTGCCAGCAGCTTCGCAGCAGGGGTTAAGACCCAGTACTTC. It is translated as CASSFAAGVKTQYF.

The rearrangement uses TRBV7-2 and TRBJ2-5, with 8 positions matching TRBD1. CDR3 size: 12 residues. V was clipped by 5 bases and J by 5 bases; unmatched bases: 1. CDR1 and CDR2 from the germline V gene are SGHTA and FQGNSA. The CDR3 spells CASSRDRETQYF. The DNA for the CDR3 is TGTGCCAGCAGCCGGGACAGGGAGACCCAGTACTTC.

This clone has just one count. The CDR3 region is CASSRTGTGDAGANVLTF. CDR3 DNA sequence: TGCGCCAGCAGCAGGACCGGGACAGGGGATGCTGGGGCCAACGTCCTGACTTTC. The gene calls are TRBV5-1 and TRBJ2-6, with 10 positions matching TRBD1. There are 18 residues in the CDR3. J lost 2 bases, V lost 4 bases, and 9 bases had no gene match. Germline CDR1 reads SGHRS; CDR2 reads YFSETQ.

This clone has just one count. The chain employs TRBV5-6 and TRBJ2-5, with D hard to call. Germline CDR1 reads SGHDT; CDR2 reads YYEEEE. V dropped 1 base and J dropped 3 bases, with 4 bases sitting between them. CDR3 length: 12 residues. The CDR3 nucleotides are TGTGCCAGCAGCTTGTGGGAAGAGACCCAGTACTTC. Amino acids: CASSLWEETQYF.

This chain uses TRBV5-6 with TRBJ2-3; 9 bases align to TRBD2. After removal of 5 bases from V and 6 bases from J, the junction contained 7 bases not matched to a gene. From germline, CDR1 is SGHDT and CDR2 YYEEEE. The CDR3 is 14 residues long. DNA for the CDR3: TGTGCCAGCAGGCGGGGTGCGGGAGGGGATACGCAGTATTTT. Its protein is CASRRGAGGDTQYF.

The chain links TRBV7-2 to TRBJ2-3; 8 bases are shared with TRBD2. The CDR3 has 19 amino acids. Trimming took 4 bases from V and 9 from J; bases not matched to a gene: 24. Germline lookup yields CDR1 SGHTA and CDR2 FQGNSA. The CDR3 DNA follows: TGTGCCAGCAGCTCTAGCCCGCCCCTCGCTAGCGGGTCCATGCGGACGCAGTATTTT. This codes for CASSSSPPLASGSMRTQYF.

The chain links TRBV4-1 to TRBJ2-6, with 7 bases aligning to TRBD1. Germline values: CDR1 MGHRA, CDR2 YSYEKL. The ends lost 1 base at V and 1 base at J; junction bases unmatched: 4. The CDR3 covers 17 residues. The DNA of the CDR3 is TGCGCCAGCAGCCAAGGACAGGGAAAGTCTGGGGCCAACGTCCTGACTTTC. Amino acids: CASSQGQGKSGANVLTF.

This chain's CDR3 is CSATPVRVQYF. The CDR3 bases are TGCAGTGCTACGCCCGTAAGGGTCCAGTACTTC. V and J are TRBV20-1 and TRBJ2-5, with unresolved D. Germline values: CDR1 DFQATT, CDR2 SNEGSKA (reference sequence). This CDR3 is built from 11 residues. V was pared by 4 bases and J by 10 bases, with 13 bases between.

The chain couples TRBV10-1 to TRBJ1-1; TRBD1 might be the D (6 bases). With 6 bases removed from V and 3 bases from J, the gap between germline ends came to 11 bases. The V gene's germline CDR1 is WNHNN and CDR2 SYGVQD (reference sequence). The length of the CDR3 is 13 residues. CDR3 DNA: TGCGCCAGCAGCAAACAGGGATACACTGAAGCTTTCTTT. It codes for CASSKQGYTEAFF.